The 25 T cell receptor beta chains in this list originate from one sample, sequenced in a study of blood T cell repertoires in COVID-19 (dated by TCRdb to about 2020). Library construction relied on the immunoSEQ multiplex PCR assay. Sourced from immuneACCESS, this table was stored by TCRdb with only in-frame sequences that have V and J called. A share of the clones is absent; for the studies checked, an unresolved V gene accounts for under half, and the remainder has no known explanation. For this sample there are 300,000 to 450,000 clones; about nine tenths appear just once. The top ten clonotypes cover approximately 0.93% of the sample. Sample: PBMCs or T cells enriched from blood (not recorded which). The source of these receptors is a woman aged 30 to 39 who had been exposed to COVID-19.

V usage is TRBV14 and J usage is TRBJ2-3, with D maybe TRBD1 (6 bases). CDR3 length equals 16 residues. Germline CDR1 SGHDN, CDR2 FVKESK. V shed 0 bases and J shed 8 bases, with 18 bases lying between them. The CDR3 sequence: CASSQESWGRGSTQYF. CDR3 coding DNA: TGTGCCAGCAGCCAAGAATCGTGGGGAAGGGGGAGTACGCAGTATTTT.

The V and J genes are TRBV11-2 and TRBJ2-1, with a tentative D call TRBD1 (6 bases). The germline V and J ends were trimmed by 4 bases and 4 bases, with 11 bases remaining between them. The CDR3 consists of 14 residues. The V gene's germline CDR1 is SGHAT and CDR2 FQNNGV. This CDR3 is CASSSWDNYNEQFF. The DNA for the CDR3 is TGTGCCAGCAGCTCTTGGGACAATTACAATGAGCAGTTCTTC.

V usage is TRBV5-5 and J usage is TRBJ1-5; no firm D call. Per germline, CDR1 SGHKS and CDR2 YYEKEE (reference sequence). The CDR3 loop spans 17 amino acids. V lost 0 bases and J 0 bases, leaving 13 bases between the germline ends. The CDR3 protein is CASSLGYTTYSNQPQHF. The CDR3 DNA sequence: TGTGCCAGCAGCTTGGGTTACACGACATATAGCAATCAGCCCCAGCATTTT.

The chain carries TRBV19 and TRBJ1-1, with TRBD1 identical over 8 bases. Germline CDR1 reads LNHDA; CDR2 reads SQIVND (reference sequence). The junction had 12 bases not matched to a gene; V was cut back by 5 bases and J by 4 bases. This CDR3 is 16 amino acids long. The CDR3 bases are TGTGCCAGTAGTCTTCTTGGACAGGGTGGCCGCACTGAAGCTTTCTTT. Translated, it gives CASSLLGQGGRTEAFF.

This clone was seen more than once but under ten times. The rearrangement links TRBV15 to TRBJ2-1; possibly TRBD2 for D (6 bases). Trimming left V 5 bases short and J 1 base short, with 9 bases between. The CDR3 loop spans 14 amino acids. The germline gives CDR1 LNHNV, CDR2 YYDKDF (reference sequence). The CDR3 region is CATSPTSSYNEQFF. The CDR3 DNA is TGTGCCACCAGCCCGACTAGTTCCTACAATGAGCAGTTCTTC.

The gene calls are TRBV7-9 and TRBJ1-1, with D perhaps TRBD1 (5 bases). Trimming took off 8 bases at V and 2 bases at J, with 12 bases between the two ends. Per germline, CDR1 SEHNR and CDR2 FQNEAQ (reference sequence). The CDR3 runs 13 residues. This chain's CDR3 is CASYRGGNTEAFF. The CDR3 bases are TGTGCCAGCTACCGGGGGGGAAACACTGAAGCTTTCTTT.

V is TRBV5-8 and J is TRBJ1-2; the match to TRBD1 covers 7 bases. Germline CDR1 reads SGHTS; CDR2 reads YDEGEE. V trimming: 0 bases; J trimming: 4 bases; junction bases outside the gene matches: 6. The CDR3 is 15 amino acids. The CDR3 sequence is CASSLGGRDSYGYTF. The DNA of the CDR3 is TGTGCCAGCAGCTTGGGTGGCAGGGACAGCTATGGCTACACCTTC.

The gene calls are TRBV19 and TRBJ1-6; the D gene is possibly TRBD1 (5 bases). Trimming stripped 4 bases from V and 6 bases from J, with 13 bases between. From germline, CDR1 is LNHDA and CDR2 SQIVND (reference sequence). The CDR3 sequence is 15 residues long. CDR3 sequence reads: CASSTRGAGNSPLHF. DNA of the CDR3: TGTGCCAGTAGTACACGCGGGGCCGGTAATTCACCCCTCCACTTT.

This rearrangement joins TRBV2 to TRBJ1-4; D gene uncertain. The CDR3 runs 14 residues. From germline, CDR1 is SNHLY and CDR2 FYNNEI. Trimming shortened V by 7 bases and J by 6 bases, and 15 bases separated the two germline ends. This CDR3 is CASNPVAGDEKLFF. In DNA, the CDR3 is TGTGCCAGCAACCCAGTTGCCGGGGATGAAAAACTGTTTTTT.

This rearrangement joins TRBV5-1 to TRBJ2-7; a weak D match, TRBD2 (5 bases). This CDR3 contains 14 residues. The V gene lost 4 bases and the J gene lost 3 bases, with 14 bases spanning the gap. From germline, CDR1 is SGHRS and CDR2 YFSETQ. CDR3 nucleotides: TGCGCCAGCAGCCCGGACTGGAGTAGCTACGAGCAGTACTTC. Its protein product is CASSPDWSSYEQYF.

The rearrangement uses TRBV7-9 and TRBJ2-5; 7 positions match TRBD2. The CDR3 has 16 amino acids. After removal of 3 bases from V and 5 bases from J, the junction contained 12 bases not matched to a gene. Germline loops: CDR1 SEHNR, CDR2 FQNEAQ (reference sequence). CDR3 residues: CASSFQASGWVETQYF. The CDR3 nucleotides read TGTGCCAGCAGCTTTCAGGCTAGCGGATGGGTGGAGACCCAGTACTTC.

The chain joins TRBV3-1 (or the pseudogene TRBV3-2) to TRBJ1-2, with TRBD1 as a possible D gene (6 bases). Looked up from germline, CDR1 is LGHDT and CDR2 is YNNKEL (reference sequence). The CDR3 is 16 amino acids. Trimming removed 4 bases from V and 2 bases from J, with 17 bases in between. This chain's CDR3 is CASSRRGGAGNYGYTF. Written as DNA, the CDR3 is TGTGCCAGCAGCCGACGGGGGGGCGCGGGCAACTATGGCTACACCTTC.

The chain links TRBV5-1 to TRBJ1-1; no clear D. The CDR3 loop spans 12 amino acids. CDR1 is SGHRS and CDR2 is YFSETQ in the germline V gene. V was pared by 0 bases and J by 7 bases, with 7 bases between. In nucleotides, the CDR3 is TGCGCCAGCAGCTTGGCGGGGTATGAAGCTTTCTTT. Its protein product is CASSLAGYEAFF.

CDR3 nucleotide sequence: TGCGCCAGCAGCTTGGGTAGCGTGAGCTACAATGAGCAGTTCTTC. Translation: CASSLGSVSYNEQFF. This chain joins TRBV5-1 and TRBJ2-1, with D possibly matching TRBD2 (5 bases). Trimming stripped 0 bases from V and 3 bases from J, with 10 bases between. This CDR3 comprises 15 residues. CDR1 and CDR2 (germline): SGHRS, YFSETQ.

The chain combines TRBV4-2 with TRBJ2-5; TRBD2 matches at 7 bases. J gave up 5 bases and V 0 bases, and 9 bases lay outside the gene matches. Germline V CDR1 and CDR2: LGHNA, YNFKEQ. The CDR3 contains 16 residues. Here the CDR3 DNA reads TGTGCCAGCAGCCAAGAGGAGGGAGGGCCCTCGGAGACCCAGTACTTC. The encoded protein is CASSQEEGGPSETQYF.

The DNA for the CDR3 is TGTGCCAGCAGTTTATGGGGGACAGCTAACACCGGGGAGCTGTTTTTT. Amino acids: CASSLWGTANTGELFF. V and J are TRBV28 and TRBJ2-2; 7 nucleotides agree with TRBD1. The CDR3 has 16 amino acids. The germline V gene has CDR1 MDHEN and CDR2 SYDVKM. Trimming removed 0 bases from V and 2 bases from J; junction bases left unmatched: 3.

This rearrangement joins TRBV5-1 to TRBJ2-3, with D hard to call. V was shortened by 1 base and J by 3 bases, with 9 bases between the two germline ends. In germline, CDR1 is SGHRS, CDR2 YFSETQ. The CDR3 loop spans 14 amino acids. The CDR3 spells CASSLSLTTDTQYF. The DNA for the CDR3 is TGCGCCAGCAGCTTGTCTCTTACAACAGATACGCAGTATTTT.

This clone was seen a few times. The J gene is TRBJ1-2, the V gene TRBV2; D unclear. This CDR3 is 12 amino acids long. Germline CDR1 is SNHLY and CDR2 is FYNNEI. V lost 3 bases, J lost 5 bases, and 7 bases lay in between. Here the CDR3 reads CASSESSYGYTF. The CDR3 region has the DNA TGTGCCAGCAGTGAGTCGAGTTATGGCTACACCTTC.

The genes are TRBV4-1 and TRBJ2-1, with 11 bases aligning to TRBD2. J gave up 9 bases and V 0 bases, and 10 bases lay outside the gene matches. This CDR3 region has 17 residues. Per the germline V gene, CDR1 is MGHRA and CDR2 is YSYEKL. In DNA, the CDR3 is TGCGCCAGCAGCCAAGAGGGTCTAGCGGGAGGATTTGGTGAGCAGTTCTTC. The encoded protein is CASSQEGLAGGFGEQFF.

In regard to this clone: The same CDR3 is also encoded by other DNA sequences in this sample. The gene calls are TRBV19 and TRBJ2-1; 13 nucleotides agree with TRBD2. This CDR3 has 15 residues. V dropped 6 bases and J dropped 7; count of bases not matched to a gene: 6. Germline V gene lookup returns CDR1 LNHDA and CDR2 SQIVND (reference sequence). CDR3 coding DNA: TGTGCCAGTAGCACTACGGGACTAGCGGGAAATGAGCAGTTCTTC. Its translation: CASSTTGLAGNEQFF.

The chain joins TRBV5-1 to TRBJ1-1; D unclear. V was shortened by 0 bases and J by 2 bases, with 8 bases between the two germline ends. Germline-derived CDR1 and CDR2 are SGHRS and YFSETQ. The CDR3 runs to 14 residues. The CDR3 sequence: CASSLAGENTEAFF. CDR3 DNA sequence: TGCGCCAGCAGCTTGGCGGGAGAAAACACTGAAGCTTTCTTT.

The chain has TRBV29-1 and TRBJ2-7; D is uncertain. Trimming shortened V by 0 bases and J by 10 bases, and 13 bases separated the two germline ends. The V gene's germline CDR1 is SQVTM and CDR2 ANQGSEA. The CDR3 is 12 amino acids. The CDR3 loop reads CSVEDLGTEQYF. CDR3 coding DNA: TGCAGCGTTGAAGATCTTGGAACAGAACAGTACTTC.

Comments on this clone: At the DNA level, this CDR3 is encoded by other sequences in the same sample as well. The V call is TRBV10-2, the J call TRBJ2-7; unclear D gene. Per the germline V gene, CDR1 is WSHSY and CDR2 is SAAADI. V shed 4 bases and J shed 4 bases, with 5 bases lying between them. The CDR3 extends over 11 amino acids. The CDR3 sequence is CASSGAYEQYF. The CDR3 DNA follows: TGCGCCAGCAGTGGGGCTTACGAGCAGTACTTC.

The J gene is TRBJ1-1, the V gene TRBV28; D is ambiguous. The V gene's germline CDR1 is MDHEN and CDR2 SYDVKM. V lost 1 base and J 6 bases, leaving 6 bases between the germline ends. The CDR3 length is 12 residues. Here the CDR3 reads CASSLLAAEAFF. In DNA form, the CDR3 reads TGTGCCAGCAGTTTATTGGCGGCTGAAGCTTTCTTT.

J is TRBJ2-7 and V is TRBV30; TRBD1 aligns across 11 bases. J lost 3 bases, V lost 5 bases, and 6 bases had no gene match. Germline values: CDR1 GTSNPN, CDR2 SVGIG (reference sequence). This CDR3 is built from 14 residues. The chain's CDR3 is CAWSPGQGVYEQYF. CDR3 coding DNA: TGTGCCTGGTCTCCGGGACAGGGGGTCTACGAGCAGTACTTC. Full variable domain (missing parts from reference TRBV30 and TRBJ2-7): SQTIHQWPATLVQPVGSPLSLECTVEGTSNPNLYWYRQAAGRGLQLLFYSVGIGQISSEVPQNLSASRPQDRQFILSSKKLLLSDSGFYLCAWSPGQGVYEQYFGPGTRLTVT.